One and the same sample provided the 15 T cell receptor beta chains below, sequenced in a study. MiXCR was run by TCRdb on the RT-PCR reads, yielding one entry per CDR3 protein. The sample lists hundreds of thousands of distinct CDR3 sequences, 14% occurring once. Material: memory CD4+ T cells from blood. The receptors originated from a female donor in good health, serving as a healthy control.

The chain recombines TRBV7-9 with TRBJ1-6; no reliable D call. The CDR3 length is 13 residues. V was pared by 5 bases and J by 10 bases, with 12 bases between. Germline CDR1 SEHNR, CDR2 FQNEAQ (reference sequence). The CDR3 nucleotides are TGTGCCAGCAGCCAGACGAAAGGATCACCCCTCCACTTT. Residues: CASSQTKGSPLHF.

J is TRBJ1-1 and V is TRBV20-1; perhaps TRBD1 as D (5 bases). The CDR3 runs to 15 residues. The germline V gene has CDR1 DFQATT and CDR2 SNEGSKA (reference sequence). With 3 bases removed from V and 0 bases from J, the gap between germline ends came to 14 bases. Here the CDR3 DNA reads TGCAGTGCTAGCGGGGGGAGACCTATGAACACTGAAGCTTTCTTT. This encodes CSASGGRPMNTEAFF.

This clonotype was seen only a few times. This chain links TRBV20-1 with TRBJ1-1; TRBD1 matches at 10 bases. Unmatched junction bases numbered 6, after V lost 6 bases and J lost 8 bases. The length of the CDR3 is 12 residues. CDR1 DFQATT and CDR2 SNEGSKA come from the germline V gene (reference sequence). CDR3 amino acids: CSAAQDRGEAFF. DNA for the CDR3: TGCAGTGCCGCCCAGGACAGGGGGGAAGCTTTCTTT.

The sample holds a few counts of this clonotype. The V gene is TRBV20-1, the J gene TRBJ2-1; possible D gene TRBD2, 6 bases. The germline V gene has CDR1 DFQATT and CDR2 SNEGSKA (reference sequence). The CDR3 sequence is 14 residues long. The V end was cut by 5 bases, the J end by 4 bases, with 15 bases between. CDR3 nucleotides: TGCAGTGCTGGGAGGAGCGGAACTTACAATGAGCAGTTCTTC. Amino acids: CSAGRSGTYNEQFF.

CDR3 region: CASRSIGGGTEAFF. CDR3 sequence (DNA): TGTGCCAGCAGATCGATCGGCGGTGGCACTGAAGCTTTCTTT. The V and J genes are TRBV6-5 and TRBJ1-1; D remains unclear. V lost 6 bases, J lost 4 bases, and 15 bases lay in between. Germline values: CDR1 MNHEY, CDR2 SVGAGI. The CDR3 is 14 residues long.

CDR3 nucleotide sequence: TGTGCCAGCAGCTACATAGCGGGAGGGCCGGAGACCCAGTACTTC. Its translation: CASSYIAGGPETQYF. The genes are TRBV5-4 and TRBJ2-5, with TRBD2 identical over 11 bases. The V and J ends lost 3 bases and 5 bases, in that order; junction bases with no gene match: 6. The germline V gene encodes CDR1 SGHNT and CDR2 YYREEE (reference sequence). This CDR3 spans 15 amino acids.

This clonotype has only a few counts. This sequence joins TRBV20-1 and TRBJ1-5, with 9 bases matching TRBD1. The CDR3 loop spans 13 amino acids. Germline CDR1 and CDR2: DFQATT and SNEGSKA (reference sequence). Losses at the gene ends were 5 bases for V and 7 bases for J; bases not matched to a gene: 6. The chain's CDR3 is CSAQDRGWQPQHF. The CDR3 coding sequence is TGCAGTGCTCAAGACAGGGGGTGGCAGCCCCAGCATTTT.

CDR3 sequence (DNA): TGTGCCAGCAGCCACTTAGCAGGGCCCAACACCGGGGAGCTGTTTTTT. Translated, it gives CASSHLAGPNTGELFF. The chain combines TRBV7-9 with TRBJ2-2; D may be TRBD1 (5 bases). In germline, CDR1 is SEHNR, CDR2 FQNEAQ (reference sequence). V was shortened by 5 bases and J by 2 bases, with 15 bases between the two germline ends. CDR3 length equals 16 residues.

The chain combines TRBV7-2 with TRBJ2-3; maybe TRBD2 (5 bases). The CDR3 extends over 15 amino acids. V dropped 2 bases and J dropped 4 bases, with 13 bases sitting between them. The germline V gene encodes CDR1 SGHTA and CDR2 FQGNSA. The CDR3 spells CASSLISNSADTQYF. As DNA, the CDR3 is TGTGCCAGCAGCTTAATCTCGAATAGCGCAGATACGCAGTATTTT.

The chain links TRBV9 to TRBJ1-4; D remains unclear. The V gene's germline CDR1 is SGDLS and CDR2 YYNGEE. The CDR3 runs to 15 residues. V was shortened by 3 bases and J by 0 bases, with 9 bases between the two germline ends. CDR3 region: CASSERLATNEKLFF. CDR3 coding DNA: TGTGCCAGCAGCGAAAGACTGGCAACTAATGAAAAACTGTTTTTT. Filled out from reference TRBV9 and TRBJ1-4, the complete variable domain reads DSGVTQTPKHLITATGQRVTLRCSPRSGDLSVYWYQQSLDQGLQFLIQYYNGEERAKGNILERFSAQQFPDLHSELNLSSLELGDSALYFCASSERLATNEKLFFGSGTQLSVL.

CDR3 in amino acids: CSARDTGTGDPYEQYF. DNA of the CDR3: TGCAGTGCTAGAGATACCGGGACAGGGGATCCTTACGAGCAGTACTTC. The genes are TRBV20-1 and TRBJ2-7, with 10 positions matching TRBD1. Germline V CDR1 and CDR2: DFQATT, SNEGSKA (reference sequence). CDR3 length: 16 residues. Trimming at V came to 0 bases and at J to 4 bases, leaving 9 bases not matched to a gene.

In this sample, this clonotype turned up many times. CDR3: CSARDSGGGNQPQHF. In nucleotides, the CDR3 is TGCAGTGCTAGAGATTCGGGGGGAGGCAATCAGCCCCAGCATTTT. The rearrangement joins TRBV20-1 to TRBJ1-5; tentative D call: TRBD1 (5 bases). V was shortened by 0 bases and J by 2 bases, with 11 bases between the two germline ends. The CDR3 sequence is 15 residues long. The V gene's germline CDR1 is DFQATT and CDR2 SNEGSKA (reference sequence).

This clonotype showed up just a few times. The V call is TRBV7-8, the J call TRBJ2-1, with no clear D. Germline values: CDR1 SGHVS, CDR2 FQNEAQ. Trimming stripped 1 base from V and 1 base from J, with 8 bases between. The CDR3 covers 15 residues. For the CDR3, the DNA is TGTGCCAGCAGCTTAGGTTGGAGTTCCTACAATGAGCAGTTCTTC. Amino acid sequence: CASSLGWSSYNEQFF.

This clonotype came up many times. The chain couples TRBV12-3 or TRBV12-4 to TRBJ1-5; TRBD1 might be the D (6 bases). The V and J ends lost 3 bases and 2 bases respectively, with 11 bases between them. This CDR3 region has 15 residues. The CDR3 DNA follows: TGTGCCAGCAGTTTCAGGGGAAGGGGCAATCAGCCCCAGCATTTT. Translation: CASSFRGRGNQPQHF.

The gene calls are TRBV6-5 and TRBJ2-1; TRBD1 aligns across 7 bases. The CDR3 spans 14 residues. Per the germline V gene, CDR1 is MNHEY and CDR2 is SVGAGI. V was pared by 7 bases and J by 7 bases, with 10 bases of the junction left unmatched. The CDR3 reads CASKTGAGLNEQFF. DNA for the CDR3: TGTGCCAGCAAAACAGGGGCAGGGTTGAATGAGCAGTTCTTC.